These 14 T cell receptor beta chains share one sample of origin, sequenced in a study of beta chain features in type 1 diabetes. Overall study results and limits: All four CD4+ subsets from Type 1 diabetes patients carried moderately but significantly shorter TCRB CDR3s.

These TCRs are of unknown antigen specificity. Expressed TCRB transcripts were sequenced because the entire RNA isolate underwent reverse transcription. Measured with immunoSEQ multiplex PCR; TCRdb has only the in-frame clones, and not every one. The sample yields 600,000 or so clones, around 12% seen once. Specimen: naive CD4+ T cells from blood. The receptors shown here come from a man aged 25-45 years with type 1 diabetes.

For this clone: Other nucleotide sequences from this sample produce the same CDR3. The chain recombines TRBV6-5 with TRBJ2-3; a weak D match, TRBD2 (6 bases). V lost 4 bases and J lost 3, with 14 bases in between. The CDR3 is made up of 15 amino acids. Germline V CDR1 and CDR2: MNHEY, SVGAGI. The CDR3 region is CASSSGGLGTDTQYF. The CDR3 nucleotides are TGTGCCAGCAGTTCCGGGGGTCTTGGAACAGATACGCAGTATTTT.

The chain carries TRBV30 and TRBJ1-2; D unresolved. Per the germline V gene, CDR1 is GTSNPN and CDR2 is SVGIG (reference sequence). The V end lost 0 bases, the J end lost 5 bases, and 7 bases lay between the germline ends. There are 12 residues in the CDR3. DNA for the CDR3: TGTGCCTGGAGTGTAAGACCTTATGGCTACACCTTC. This translates into CAWSVRPYGYTF.

The chain uses TRBV4-1 and TRBJ1-4; the D is unclear. CDR3 length: 15 amino acids. The V gene lost 0 bases and the J gene lost 0 bases, with 5 bases spanning the gap. The germline gives CDR1 MGHRA, CDR2 YSYEKL. In nucleotides, the CDR3 is TGCGCCAGCAGCCAAGAGTCTCCAACTAATGAAAAACTGTTTTTT. Protein product: CASSQESPTNEKLFF.

This clone appeared a few times. V is TRBV4-2 and J is TRBJ1-2, with 7 bases matching TRBD1. CDR3 size: 17 residues. Trimming took 1 base from V and 0 from J; bases not matched to a gene: 8. Germline lookup yields CDR1 LGHNA and CDR2 YNFKEQ. CDR3 DNA: TGTGCCAGCAGCCAAGTGAACAGGGGATCGGCTAACTATGGCTACACCTTC. It codes for CASSQVNRGSANYGYTF.

This clone was seen a few times. The V gene is TRBV30, the J gene TRBJ2-1, with 12 bases aligning to TRBD2. Per the germline V gene, CDR1 is GTSNPN and CDR2 is SVGIG (reference sequence). J gave up 7 bases and V 0 bases, and 4 bases lay outside the gene matches. This CDR3 is built from 15 residues. The CDR3 nucleotides read TGTGCCTGGAGTGTTAGTCTAGCGGGGGGGAATGAGCAGTTCTTC. Its protein is CAWSVSLAGGNEQFF.

V gene TRBV6-5 combines with J gene TRBJ1-2; perhaps TRBD1 as D (6 bases). CDR3 length: 12 residues. CDR1 and CDR2 from the germline V gene are MNHEY and SVGAGI. Between the trimmed V and J ends, which lost 8 bases and 0 bases, there was a span of 7 bases. The CDR3: CASRDTNYGYTF. The CDR3 region has the DNA TGTGCCAGCCGGGACACTAACTATGGCTACACCTTC.

This clone was seen a handful of times. This chain joins TRBV28 and TRBJ2-7, with a weak D call TRBD1 (5 bases). This CDR3 is 14 amino acids long. Germline V lookup: CDR1 MDHEN, CDR2 SYDVKM. The V gene lost 3 bases and the J gene lost 5 bases, with 14 bases spanning the gap. This CDR3 reads CASSFRQGRHEQYF. CDR3 nucleotides: TGTGCCAGCAGTTTTCGTCAGGGTAGGCACGAGCAGTACTTC.

This clone was detected a few times. The chain couples TRBV29-1 to TRBJ1-1; D unresolved. Trimming left V 7 bases short and J 1 base short, with 4 bases between. The CDR3 runs 10 residues. Germline-derived CDR1 and CDR2 are SQVTM and ANQGSEA. CDR3 nucleotide sequence: TGCAGCGGGGGGAACACTGAAGCTTTCTTT. This sequence encodes CSGGNTEAFF.

The J gene is TRBJ2-3, the V gene TRBV12-1; the table's D call of TRBD2 was not tested on the DNA. TRBV12-1 is flagged as a pseudogene. The CDR3 totals 17 residues. DNA of the CDR3: TGTGCCAGCAGCTTTAATTCTGCGGGGGTGGGAACAGATACGCAGTATTTT. This codes for CASSFNSAGVGTDTQYF.

The J gene is TRBJ1-1, the V gene TRBV29-1; no reliable D call. The CDR3 has 14 residues. Germline V gene lookup returns CDR1 SQVTM and CDR2 ANQGSEA. V dropped 7 bases and J dropped 1 base, with 16 bases sitting between them. Here the CDR3 DNA reads TGCAGCGGAGCCCTCATGGACCAGAACACTGAAGCTTTCTTT. This gives the protein CSGALMDQNTEAFF.

The chain carries TRBV6-4 and TRBJ2-7, with D unclear. The V gene's germline CDR1 is MRHNA and CDR2 SNTAGT. The V gene lost 6 bases and the J gene lost 3 bases, with 6 bases spanning the gap. This CDR3 contains 11 residues. The CDR3 nucleotides are TGTGCCAGCAGGCGCCTCTACGAGCAGTACTTC. It is translated as CASRRLYEQYF.

The genes are TRBV6-5 and TRBJ1-1; 10 bases align to TRBD1. The CDR3 sequence is 16 residues long. Germline values: CDR1 MNHEY, CDR2 SVGAGI. The V gene end was trimmed by 0 bases and the J gene end by 7 bases; junction bases not matched to a gene: 8. The CDR3 sequence: CASSYSKTGGEYEAFF. Here the CDR3 DNA reads TGTGCCAGCAGTTACTCAAAGACAGGGGGCGAATATGAAGCTTTCTTT.

The CDR3 DNA follows: TGCAGCGGATCTAGCGGGGGGGCAGATACGCAGTATTTT. Translated: CSGSSGGADTQYF. The chain recombines TRBV29-1 with TRBJ2-3, with 12 bases fitting TRBD2. V lost 7 bases and J lost 4; bases outside the gene matches: 3. Germline CDR1 is SQVTM and CDR2 is ANQGSEA. The CDR3 runs 13 residues.

Concerning this clone: Other DNA sequences in the sample encode the same CDR3. The V call is TRBV7-2, the J call TRBJ2-3, with 10 positions matching TRBD2. After removal of 2 bases from V and 6 bases from J, the junction contained 8 bases not matched to a gene. Germline V lookup: CDR1 SGHTA, CDR2 FQGNSA. The CDR3 runs to 16 residues. CDR3 sequence: CASSLSSSGGTDTQYF. Here the CDR3 DNA reads TGTGCCAGCAGCTTATCGTCTAGCGGGGGTACGGATACGCAGTATTTT. Full variable domain (missing parts from reference TRBV7-2 and TRBJ2-3): GAGVSQSPSNKVTEKGKDVELRCDPISGHTALYWYRQSLGQGLEFLIYFQGNSAPDKSGLPSDRFSAERTGGSVSTLTIQRTQQEDSAVYLCASSLSSSGGTDTQYFGPGTRLTVL.